Listed here are 30 T cell receptor beta chains from one sample, sequenced in a study of cytomegalovirus exposure and HLA in healthy donors. Generated by immunoSEQ multiplex PCR, the TCRdb table keeps only in-frame clones and is missing some. The sample consists of about 64,000 clones, approximately 90% of them appearing once. Material: PBMCs. These receptor sequences come from a woman aged 18-35 years in good health and CMV-seronegative.

This clone was counted once. V usage is TRBV11-2 and J usage is TRBJ2-5; perhaps TRBD2 as D (6 bases). V lost 3 bases and J lost 2, with 7 bases in between. CDR3 length: 13 amino acids. Germline V lookup: CDR1 SGHAT, CDR2 FQNNGV. The DNA for the CDR3 is TGTGCCAGCAGCTTGGGGACTCAAGAGACCCAGTACTTC. Amino acid sequence: CASSLGTQETQYF.

The gene calls are TRBV28 and TRBJ1-3, with 9 bases matching TRBD1. This CDR3 contains 15 residues. The germline V gene encodes CDR1 MDHEN and CDR2 SYDVKM. V was pared by 8 bases and J by 1 base, with 6 bases of the junction left unmatched. CDR3 loop: CASHRDRVSGNTIYF. In nucleotides, the CDR3 is TGTGCCAGCCACCGGGACAGGGTTTCTGGAAACACCATATATTTT.

The rearrangement links TRBV6-1 to TRBJ2-7; 8 bases are a match to TRBD2. Germline V gene lookup returns CDR1 MNHNS and CDR2 SASEGT. With 2 bases clipped from V and 2 bases from J, the junction kept 5 bases outside the gene matches. The CDR3 has 15 amino acids. The CDR3 nucleotides are TGTGCCAGCAGTGAATCTACGGGAGGGACCTACGAGCAGTACTTC. This translates into CASSESTGGTYEQYF.

V gene TRBV28 combines with J gene TRBJ1-4, with D tentatively TRBD1 (6 bases). Per germline, CDR1 MDHEN and CDR2 SYDVKM. The CDR3 runs to 16 residues. Deletions cut 10 bases from V and 3 bases from J, with 21 bases between. CDR3 nucleotides: TGTGCCATTTCCCCCCACCCCGGGACACCTAATGAAAAACTGTTTTTT. Its protein is CAISPHPGTPNEKLFF.

This chain links TRBV5-1 with TRBJ2-3, with a possible D match to TRBD1 (5 bases). This CDR3 contains 15 residues. Trimming took off 1 base at V and 4 bases at J, with 13 bases between the two ends. The V gene's germline CDR1 is SGHRS and CDR2 YFSETQ. The CDR3 DNA is TGCGCCAGCAGCTTGAGACAGTACAAATCAGATACGCAGTATTTT. It yields the protein CASSLRQYKSDTQYF.

A few counts support this clone. The chain links TRBV12-1 to TRBJ1-2; the D segment call TRBD1 is taken from the table without a DNA check. TRBV12-1 represents a pseudogene. The CDR3 runs to 13 residues. The CDR3 is CASSVEDSHGYTF. The CDR3 nucleotides are TGTGCCAGCAGTGTGGAGGACAGCCATGGCTACACCTTC.

The rearrangement links TRBV15 to TRBJ1-6; possible D gene TRBD1, 5 bases. Germline loops: CDR1 LNHNV, CDR2 YYDKDF (reference sequence). This CDR3 comprises 15 residues. With 4 bases removed from V and 4 bases from J, the gap between germline ends came to 11 bases. In DNA form, the CDR3 reads TGTGCCACCAGCAACAGGAACCTATATAATTCACCCCTCCACTTT. Encoded protein: CATSNRNLYNSPLHF.

This clone has only one observation. The J gene is TRBJ2-3, the V gene TRBV6-1, with TRBD2 matching over 10 bases. The CDR3 is 14 residues long. CDR1 is MNHNS, CDR2 SASEGT, per germline. After removal of 10 bases from V and 6 bases from J, the junction contained 10 bases not matched to a gene. CDR3 sequence reads: CATRRLAGADTQYF. The CDR3 region has the DNA TGTGCCACCAGACGCCTAGCGGGGGCCGATACGCAGTATTTT.

The V gene is TRBV10-3, the J gene TRBJ1-2; 7 bases map to TRBD1. Germline CDR1 ENHRY, CDR2 SYGVKD. The CDR3 length is 17 residues. The V gene end was trimmed by 2 bases and the J gene end by 2 bases; junction bases not matched to a gene: 11. The CDR3 protein is CAISEDPVTTGNYGYTF. The CDR3 DNA reads as TGTGCCATCAGTGAGGACCCCGTAACGACAGGGAACTATGGCTACACCTTC.

This clone appeared a few times. This chain connects TRBV30 to TRBJ2-6; a weak D match, TRBD1 (6 bases). Trimming removed 0 bases at V and 0 bases at J, with 6 bases between. Germline V CDR1 and CDR2: GTSNPN, SVGIG (reference sequence). The CDR3 extends over 15 amino acids. CDR3 amino acids: CAWSVGGSGANVLTF. DNA for the CDR3: TGTGCCTGGAGTGTAGGGGGCTCTGGGGCCAACGTCCTGACTTTC.

The gene calls are TRBV28 and TRBJ1-2; 7 bases match TRBD1. The CDR3 length is 14 residues. Trimming at V came to 4 bases and at J to 5 bases, leaving 7 bases not matched to a gene. The germline V gene has CDR1 MDHEN and CDR2 SYDVKM. CDR3 protein: CASSSATGQYGYTF. The CDR3 DNA sequence: TGTGCCAGCAGTTCCGCCACGGGACAGTATGGCTACACCTTC.

The V call is TRBV5-1, the J call TRBJ2-7; 7 bases agree with TRBD2. Germline V lookup: CDR1 SGHRS, CDR2 YFSETQ. V was pared by 0 bases and J by 5 bases, with 2 bases of the junction left unmatched. The CDR3 is 13 amino acids. The CDR3 protein is CASSLGRGDEQYF. CDR3 bases: TGCGCCAGCAGCTTGGGACGGGGGGACGAGCAGTACTTC.

The chain recombines TRBV4-2 with TRBJ1-5; D uncertain. The CDR3 contains 15 residues. Per the germline V gene, CDR1 is LGHNA and CDR2 is YNFKEQ. V dropped 1 base and J dropped 0 bases, with 7 bases sitting between them. CDR3 DNA: TGTGCCAGCAGCCAAGGGGAGTATAGCAATCAGCCCCAGCATTTT. It specifies CASSQGEYSNQPQHF.

The rearrangement joins TRBV6-1 to TRBJ2-5; tentatively, D is TRBD2 (6 bases). Trimming pared 6 bases from V and 5 bases from J, leaving 19 bases between. From germline, CDR1 is MNHNS and CDR2 SASEGT. The CDR3 is 15 amino acids. The CDR3 coding sequence is TGTGCCAGCAGGGGGGGACGGACTGGCCGGGAGACCCAGTACTTC. Translating it yields CASRGGRTGRETQYF.

This chain joins TRBV5-6 and TRBJ2-2; D perhaps matches TRBD2 (5 bases). The CDR3 totals 16 residues. The germline CDR1 and CDR2 sequences are SGHDT and YYEEEE. The ends were cut back, 0 bases at V and 4 bases at J, with 13 bases in the middle. The CDR3 nucleotides read TGTGCCAGCAGCTTGGGGGGAGTGGGAGCCACCGGGGAGCTGTTTTTT. This encodes CASSLGGVGATGELFF.

V usage is TRBV7-9 and J usage is TRBJ2-7; D remains unclear. Per the germline V gene, CDR1 is SEHNR and CDR2 is FQNEAQ (reference sequence). V was cut by 1 base and J by 3 bases, with 4 bases left in between. This CDR3 comprises 12 residues. The CDR3 loop is CASSLGDYEQYF. The CDR3 nucleotides read TGTGCCAGCAGCTTAGGCGACTACGAGCAGTACTTC.

The rearrangement uses TRBV4-2 and TRBJ2-3, with 10 bases that match TRBD2. The CDR3 spans 15 residues. After removal of 4 bases from V and 4 bases from J, the junction contained 5 bases not matched to a gene. Germline assignment: CDR1 LGHNA and CDR2 YNFKEQ. This CDR3 reads CASSRSLAGADTQYF. Written as DNA, the CDR3 is TGTGCCAGCAGCCGGTCCCTAGCGGGAGCAGATACGCAGTATTTT.

This clone was detected once. V is TRBV27 and J is TRBJ2-2; 7 bases are a match to TRBD1. Trimming took 7 bases from V and 2 from J; bases not matched to a gene: 7. The CDR3 has 15 amino acids. Germline V gene sequence: CDR1 MNHEY, CDR2 SMNVEV (reference sequence). CDR3 coding DNA: TGTGCCAGCACCCTGACAGGGATTAACACCGGGGAGCTGTTTTTT. This codes for CASTLTGINTGELFF.

V is TRBV27 and J is TRBJ1-3; TRBD1 agrees at 7 bases. Germline assignment: CDR1 MNHEY and CDR2 SMNVEV (reference sequence). The CDR3 sequence is 14 residues long. Trimming took 8 bases from V and 8 from J; bases not matched to a gene: 12. This CDR3 reads CASRSTGRPDTIYF. CDR3 DNA sequence: TGTGCCAGCCGCTCGACAGGGAGGCCGGACACCATATATTTT.

The gene calls are TRBV14 and TRBJ1-4, with TRBD1 matching over 7 bases. The length of the CDR3 is 17 residues. V lost 1 base to trimming and J lost 7 bases; unmatched junction nucleotides: 12. Looked up from germline, CDR1 is SGHDN and CDR2 is FVKESK. In DNA, the CDR3 is TGTGCCAGCAGCCAAGTCTATGGGACAGCTAGAGGTGAAAAACTGTTTTTT. This gives the protein CASSQVYGTARGEKLFF.

The chain carries TRBV5-5 and TRBJ1-4; D not certain. This CDR3 has 15 residues. Germline V CDR1 and CDR2: SGHKS, YYEKEE (reference sequence). The V end lost 8 bases, the J end lost 0 bases, and 14 bases lay between the germline ends. The CDR3 bases are TGTGCCAGTACCCCCGCGGGGACAACTAATGAAAAACTGTTTTTT. The encoded protein is CASTPAGTTNEKLFF.

The chain recombines TRBV23-1 with TRBJ2-4; TRBD1 aligns across 8 bases. TRBV23-1 is flagged as an ORF with uncertain function. Trimming cost V 8 bases and J 0 bases; bases outside gene matches: 3. The CDR3 covers 14 residues. CDR3 region: CASWDRLAKNIQYF. DNA for the CDR3: TGCGCCAGCTGGGACAGGCTAGCCAAAAACATTCAGTACTTC.

This chain links TRBV7-9 with TRBJ2-7, with D perhaps TRBD2 (6 bases). CDR1 SEHNR and CDR2 FQNEAQ come from the germline V gene (reference sequence). The CDR3 contains 14 residues. The V and J ends lost 1 base and 1 base respectively, with 8 bases between them. CDR3 sequence reads: CASSLDRGSYEQYF. The DNA of the CDR3 is TGTGCCAGCAGCTTAGACCGGGGGTCCTACGAGCAGTACTTC.

The CDR3 bases are TGTGCCAGCAGCGTAGGACAGGGGGCGGGGTACGAGCAGTACTTC. Protein: CASSVGQGAGYEQYF. V is TRBV5-8 and J is TRBJ2-7, with 11 bases fitting TRBD1. CDR1 and CDR2 from the germline V gene are SGHTS and YDEGEE. The CDR3 totals 15 residues. J gave up 4 bases and V 4 bases, and 7 bases lay outside the gene matches.

The chain links TRBV6-1 to TRBJ1-5; D may be TRBD1 (5 bases). The V and J ends lost 6 bases and 2 bases respectively, with 14 bases between them. From germline, CDR1 is MNHNS and CDR2 SASEGT. The CDR3 contains 15 residues. Here the CDR3 reads CASRPRPGGNQPQHF. CDR3 sequence (DNA): TGTGCCAGCAGACCGAGACCGGGGGGCAATCAGCCCCAGCATTTT.

The chain couples TRBV5-4 to TRBJ2-2; possible D gene TRBD1, 7 bases. The CDR3 loop spans 16 amino acids. Trimming took 5 bases from V and 5 from J, leaving 19 bases between them. In germline, CDR1 is SGHNT, CDR2 YYREEE (reference sequence). CDR3 protein: CASSGGRTGITGELFF. CDR3 in DNA: TGTGCCAGCAGTGGTGGGAGGACAGGAATTACCGGGGAGCTGTTTTTT.

The V and J genes are TRBV28 and TRBJ1-2, with TRBD1 matching over 12 bases. Germline V gives CDR1 MDHEN, CDR2 SYDVKM. CDR3 length equals 18 residues. With V trimmed by 0 bases and J by 6 bases, 11 bases remained unmatched. CDR3 sequence (DNA): TGTGCCAGCAGTTTATGGGGACAGGGGGCGCCTGGGACCCATGGCTACACCTTC. It codes for CASSLWGQGAPGTHGYTF.

In its sample, this clone was seen once. The chain links TRBV5-4 to TRBJ1-1; the D is unclear. V was cut by 2 bases and J by 1 base, with 9 bases left in between. The CDR3 spans 14 residues. Germline V gene sequence: CDR1 SGHNT, CDR2 YYREEE (reference sequence). The CDR3 spells CASSFGRENTEAFF. The CDR3 region has the DNA TGTGCCAGCAGCTTCGGACGGGAGAACACTGAAGCTTTCTTT.

This chain connects TRBV29-1 to TRBJ1-2; D may be TRBD1 (6 bases). Trimming left V 7 bases short and J 3 bases short, with 15 bases between. Germline V gene lookup returns CDR1 SQVTM and CDR2 ANQGSEA. The CDR3 is 13 residues long. DNA for the CDR3: TGCAGCGCCCGTATGGGGGCCTACTATGGCTACACCTTC. Its translation is CSARMGAYYGYTF.

The chain has TRBV14 and TRBJ2-7, with D perhaps matching TRBD1 (5 bases). V gave up 4 bases and J gave up 5 bases, with 12 bases separating them. This CDR3 comprises 13 residues. Germline CDR1 is SGHDN and CDR2 is FVKESK. The CDR3 DNA sequence: TGTGCCAGCAGCCGACAGCAGGGCGACGAGCAGTACTTC. It encodes CASSRQQGDEQYF.